The clone carrying this TCR beta chain was found once. Its antigen is unidentified. This sample stems from a study of T cells in Graves' hyperthyroidism and ophthalmopathy. General observations from the study: By a 13 V-J model, ophthalmopathy was set apart from stable hyperthyroidism. The model anticipated ophthalmopathy a median around 6 months pre-onset.

The investigators amplified TCR beta CDR3 regions from RNA transcripts. Carried out on the TCR CDR3, a first-round RT-PCR used the HTBI primer set. TCRdb reprocessed the multiplex PCR reads via MiXCR and lists one record per CDR3 protein. The sample contains around 690,000 distinct CDR3 sequences, approximately 15% of which appear only once. On the basis of clinical symptoms, serum thyroxine and TRAb, thyroid ultrasound and orbital computed tomography, diagnoses were made. Deletions cut 3 bases from V and 0 bases from J, with 8 bases between. The CDR3 is 14 residues long. Per germline, CDR1 LNHDA and CDR2 SQIVND (reference sequence).

The chain joins TRBV19 to TRBJ1-1; tentative D call: TRBD1 (5 bases). This receptor was identified in a man between 45 and 60 years old with Graves' hyperthyroidism. The sample was blood. This CDR3 is CASSIGTLNTEAFF. The DNA for the CDR3 is TGTGCCAGTAGTATCGGGACGTTGAACACTGAAGCTTTCTTT.